These T cell receptor beta chains were read from a single sample in a study of MAIT cells during Salmonella Paratyphi A infection. MiXCR was run by TCRdb on the 5' RACE reads, yielding one entry per CDR3 protein. The sample has 850 to 1,000 distinct CDR3 sequences; about a quarter are singletons. The sample in question was MAIT cells from blood, obtained at the first sampling point of the challenge study. The source of these receptors is a person aged 18-69 years who was deliberately infected with Salmonella Paratyphi A in a paratyphoid fever challenge study. CDR3s include the opening cysteine and the closing phenylalanine or tryptophan. D genes are given only for firm matches. Clone size, where shown, is once, few, many, or a class for clones that have expanded.

D gene	V gene	clone size	CDR3 length	J gene	CDR3 DNA	CDR3 protein
-	TRBV20-1	-	14	TRBJ2-1	TGCAGTGCTAGAGCCCGCTCGGAGGCGAATGAGCAGTTCTTC	CSARARSEANEQFF
TRBD1	TRBV6-1	-	16	TRBJ2-1	TGTGCCAGCAGTGGACAGGGCCCCAACACCTACAATGAGCAGTTCTTC	CASSGQGPNTYNEQFF
-	TRBV20-1	medium-sized	14	TRBJ2-5	TGCAGTGCTAGAGTCGGCCTGCCCCAAGAGACCCAGTACTTC	CSARVGLPQETQYF
-	TRBV5-4	-	14	TRBJ1-1	TGTGCCAGCAGCTTGCTGAAGGGGCACACTGAAGCTTTCTTT	CASSLLKGHTEAFF
-	TRBV15	-	15	TRBJ2-1	TGTGCCACCAGCCCCCGGGGGGCCACCTACAATGAGCAGTTCTTC	CATSPRGATYNEQFF
-	TRBV4-3	hyperexpanded	16	TRBJ2-6	TGCGCCAGCAGCCCCGAGATTAGCTCTGGGGCCAACGTCCTGACTTTC	CASSPEISSGANVLTF
-	TRBV15	-	17	TRBJ2-1	TGTGCCACCAGCAGAGATCCCGCGGGGAGCTCCTACAATGAGCAGTTCTTC	CATSRDPAGSSYNEQFF
-	TRBV20-1	medium-sized	13	TRBJ1-5	TGCAGTGCTAGAGGAGCCGAGGGGCAGCCCCAGCATTTT	CSARGAEGQPQHF
-	TRBV2	few	15	TRBJ1-5	TGTGCCAGCAGAGAGGGGACAAACCCAAATCAGCCCCAGCATTTT	CASREGTNPNQPQHF
-	TRBV3-1	-	14	TRBJ2-1	TGTGCCAGCAGCCAACCAGGGGAGGTTAGTGAGCAGTTCTTC	CASSQPGEVSEQFF
-	TRBV10-3	-	17	TRBJ1-4	TGTGCCATCAGTGACCGGGCCGCCGGGACTGGTAATGAAAAACTGTTTTTT	CAISDRAAGTGNEKLFF
TRBD2	TRBV6-4	medium-sized	15	TRBJ2-3	TGTGCCAGCAGTGAGACTAGCGGGGGCACAGATACGCAGTATTTT	CASSETSGGTDTQYF
-	TRBV7-9	-	13	TRBJ2-7	TGTGCCAGCAGCCCCGCTGGCACCTACGAGCAGTACTTC	CASSPAGTYEQYF
-	TRBV4-3	medium-sized	16	TRBJ2-6	TGCGCCAGCAGCCAATCGGGGGAAGATGGGGCCAACGTCCTGACTTTC	CASSQSGEDGANVLTF
-	TRBV6-5	-	12	TRBJ2-2	TGTGCCAGCAAGGGGGACACCGGGGAGCTGTTTTTT	CASKGDTGELFF
TRBD1	TRBV5-1	few	18	TRBJ2-1	TGCGCCAGCAGCTTGGCCCAGGGGGAAACAGGGCTAATACATGAGCAGTTCTTC	CASSLAQGETGLIHEQFF
-	TRBV4-3	few	14	TRBJ1-6	TGCGCCAGCAGCCAAGGTCTCTTCATCGGAGCCCTCCACTTT	CASSQGLFIGALHF
TRBD2	TRBV20-1	few	22	TRBJ2-3	TGCAGTGCTAGAGATGGGGGACCTTATAAAAGCGGGGGTCCCTGGGGGACAGATACGCAGTATTTT	CSARDGGPYKSGGPWGTDTQYF
TRBD2	TRBV20-1	few	13	TRBJ2-1	TGCAGCGTACTAGCGGGGGGCGACAATGAGCAGTTCTTC	CSVLAGGDNEQFF
TRBD2	TRBV6-4	medium-sized	16	TRBJ2-1	TGTGCCAGCAGTGACTCGACTAGCGGGGGGGCGGATGAGCAGTTCTTC	CASSDSTSGGADEQFF
-	TRBV4-2	few	15	TRBJ1-1	TGTGCCAGCAGCCAAGAAAATGGAGGTGTGACTGAAGCTTTCTTT	CASSQENGGVTEAFF